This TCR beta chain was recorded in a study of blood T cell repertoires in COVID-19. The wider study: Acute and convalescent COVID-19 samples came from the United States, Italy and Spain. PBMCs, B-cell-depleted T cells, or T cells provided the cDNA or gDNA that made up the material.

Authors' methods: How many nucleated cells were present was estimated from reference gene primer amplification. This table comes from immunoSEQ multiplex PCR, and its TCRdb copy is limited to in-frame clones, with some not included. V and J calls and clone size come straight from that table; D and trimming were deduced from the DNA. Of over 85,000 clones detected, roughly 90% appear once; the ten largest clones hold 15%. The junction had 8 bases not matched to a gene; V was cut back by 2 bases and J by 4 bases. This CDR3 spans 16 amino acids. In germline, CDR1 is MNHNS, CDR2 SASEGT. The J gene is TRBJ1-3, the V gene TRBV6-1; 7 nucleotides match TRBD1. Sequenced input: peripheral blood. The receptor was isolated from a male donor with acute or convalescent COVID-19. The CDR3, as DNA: TGTGCCAGCAGTGAATGGAGCAGGGGGGTAGGAAACACCATATATTTT. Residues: CASSEWSRGVGNTIYF.